The 16 T cell receptor beta chains presented below share a single source sample, sequenced in a study of cytomegalovirus exposure and HLA in healthy donors. The PCR employed 60 Vbeta primers together with 13 Jbeta primers. Data came from immunoSEQ multiplex PCR; TCRdb stores just in-frame clones and leaves some out. The profile shows roughly 150,000 clones, around 82% of them singletons. The sample was PBMCs. The source is a woman between 40 and 55 years old in good health and CMV-seropositive.

The genes are TRBV5-8 and TRBJ2-1, with D perhaps TRBD2 (5 bases). There are 16 residues in the CDR3. Germline lookup yields CDR1 SGHTS and CDR2 YDEGEE. Trimming removed 4 bases at V and 10 bases at J, with 24 bases between. The CDR3 nucleotides read TGTGCCAGCAGCCCACGCGGCACCCTCCTGGGCGGGGAGCAGTTCTTC. Its protein product is CASSPRGTLLGGEQFF.

This clone occurred once. The rearrangement links TRBV6-5 to TRBJ2-6; D remains unclear. Trimming left V 6 bases short and J 2 bases short, with 8 bases between. The CDR3 extends over 14 amino acids. From germline, CDR1 is MNHEY and CDR2 SVGAGI. In nucleotides, the CDR3 is TGTGCCAGCAGAGCAAATCCTGGGGCCAACGTCCTGACTTTC. Its protein is CASRANPGANVLTF.

V gene TRBV5-4 combines with J gene TRBJ2-1; 9 nucleotides agree with TRBD1. This CDR3 contains 16 residues. Trimming at V came to 4 bases and at J to 0 bases, leaving 5 bases not matched to a gene. CDR1 is SGHNT, CDR2 YYREEE, per germline (reference sequence). The CDR3 DNA sequence: TGTGCCAGCAGCCCTAAGACAGGGGGCTCCTACAATGAGCAGTTCTTC. Its translation is CASSPKTGGSYNEQFF.

V gene TRBV7-9 combines with J gene TRBJ2-4; TRBD2 matches at 13 bases. In germline, CDR1 is SEHNR, CDR2 FQNEAQ (reference sequence). The CDR3 runs 14 residues. The V segment lost 3 bases and the J segment 8 bases; nucleotides outside the gene matches: 1. CDR3 residues: CASSFGLAGDIQYF. CDR3 nucleotides: TGTGCCAGCAGCTTTGGACTAGCGGGGGACATTCAGTACTTC. Based on the CDR3 plus reference TRBV7-9 and TRBJ2-4, the full variable domain is DTGVSQNPRHKITKRGQNVTFRCDPISEHNRLYWYRQTLGQGPEFLTYFQNEAQLEKSRLLSDRFSAERPKGSFSTLEIQRTEQGDSAMYLCASSFGLAGDIQYFGAGTRLSVL.

The V and J genes are TRBV15 and TRBJ2-1; 7 positions agree with TRBD2. CDR3 length: 15 amino acids. Germline assignment: CDR1 LNHNV and CDR2 YYDKDF (reference sequence). V was clipped by 0 bases and J by 7 bases; unmatched bases: 6. The CDR3 loop reads CATSRDRGTKNEQFF. The CDR3, as DNA: TGTGCCACCAGCAGAGATCGGGGGACTAAAAATGAGCAGTTCTTC.

This clone was counted between two and nine times. Other DNA sequences in the same sample also yield this CDR3. The chain uses TRBV9 and TRBJ2-1; 11 nucleotides line up with TRBD2. Trimming took 0 bases from V and 7 from J; bases not matched to a gene: 0. This CDR3 spans 14 amino acids. Germline V CDR1 and CDR2: SGDLS, YYNGEE. CDR3 sequence: CASSVGTSGNEQFF. The CDR3 coding sequence is TGTGCCAGCAGCGTAGGGACTAGCGGGAATGAGCAGTTCTTC.

This clone was counted between two and nine times. This chain uses TRBV7-9 with TRBJ1-4; D uncertain. Trimming pared 4 bases from V and 5 bases from J, leaving 8 bases between. Germline-derived CDR1 and CDR2 are SEHNR and FQNEAQ (reference sequence). The CDR3 is 13 amino acids. The CDR3 DNA sequence: TGTGCCAGCAGCTCCCTAGAAAATGAAAAACTGTTTTTT. Its protein is CASSSLENEKLFF.

The chain carries TRBV19 and TRBJ2-7, with 12 positions matching TRBD2. CDR3 length equals 15 residues. CDR1 and CDR2 from the germline V gene are LNHDA and SQIVND (reference sequence). J was trimmed by 9 bases and V by 3 bases; bases with no gene match: 9. The CDR3 region is CASSMVTSGSLVQYF. DNA for the CDR3: TGTGCCAGTAGTATGGTGACTAGCGGGAGCTTGGTGCAGTACTTC. The whole variable domain, filled in from reference TRBV19 and TRBJ2-7, reads DGGITQSPKYLFRKEGQNVTLSCEQNLNHDAMYWYRQDPGQGLRLIYYSQIVNDFQKGDIAEGYSVSREKKESFPLTVTSAQKNPTAFYLCASSMVTSGSLVQYFGPGTRLTVT.

This chain joins TRBV28 and TRBJ2-7; D not resolved. Trimming cost V 2 bases and J 4 bases, with 12 bases left between them. The CDR3 extends over 14 amino acids. Germline CDR1 and CDR2: MDHEN and SYDVKM. Written as DNA, the CDR3 is TGTGCCAGCAGTTTAACGGGTAGCTGGTACGAGCAGTACTTC. Its translation: CASSLTGSWYEQYF.

CDR3 in DNA: TGTGCCAGCAGCCTCGGGACAGGGGGCTATGGCTACACCTTC. This translates into CASSLGTGGYGYTF. The chain uses TRBV2 and TRBJ1-2; TRBD1 agrees at 11 bases. The germline CDR1 and CDR2 sequences are SNHLY and FYNNEI. V lost 6 bases to trimming and J lost 4 bases; unmatched junction nucleotides: 4. The CDR3 runs to 14 residues.

The CDR3 region has the DNA TGTGCCAGCAGTGCGAGAGGGGGAGAGGGTGATACGCAGTATTTT. Its protein is CASSARGGEGDTQYF. The gene calls are TRBV6-1 and TRBJ2-3; D possibly corresponds to TRBD1 (6 bases). Germline V gene lookup returns CDR1 MNHNS and CDR2 SASEGT. V lost 4 bases and J 6 bases, leaving 17 bases between the germline ends. The CDR3 runs to 15 residues.

This chain uses TRBV28 with TRBJ2-5; 7 positions agree with TRBD2. Germline CDR1 reads MDHEN; CDR2 reads SYDVKM. This CDR3 comprises 13 residues. V lost 7 bases, J lost 5 bases, and 7 bases stayed unmatched. The CDR3 region has the DNA TGTGCCAGCAAATCGGGGGGACTGGAGACCCAGTACTTC. Its translation: CASKSGGLETQYF.

In its sample, this clone was seen a few times. The chain uses TRBV6-5 and TRBJ1-4; 9 bases agree with TRBD1. This CDR3 contains 15 residues. V was clipped by 2 bases and J by 6 bases; unmatched bases: 4. The V gene's germline CDR1 is MNHEY and CDR2 SVGAGI. CDR3 sequence: CASSYRGTGYEKLFF. In nucleotides, the CDR3 is TGTGCCAGCAGTTACAGGGGGACAGGGTATGAAAAACTGTTTTTT.

The genes are TRBV11-3 and TRBJ2-7; TRBD1 matches at 10 bases. V was pared by 5 bases and J by 0 bases, with 13 bases of the junction left unmatched. Germline CDR1 is SGHNT and CDR2 is YENEEA. The CDR3 covers 18 residues. CDR3 DNA: TGTGCCAGCAGCCGGCCGCCGGGACAGGGGACGAACTCCTACGAGCAGTACTTC. This sequence encodes CASSRPPGQGTNSYEQYF. Supplemented by reference TRBV11-3 and TRBJ2-7, the full variable domain reads EAGVVQSPRYKIIEKKQPVAFWCNPISGHNTLYWYLQNLGQGPELLIRYENEEAVDDSQLPKDRFSAERLKGVDSTLKIQPAELGDSAVYLCASSRPPGQGTNSYEQYFGPGTRLTVT.

This clone was counted a few times. V gene TRBV19 combines with J gene TRBJ2-3; 8 bases are a match to TRBD2. V lost 4 bases, J lost 5 bases, and 11 bases stayed unmatched. From germline, CDR1 is LNHDA and CDR2 SQIVND (reference sequence). The CDR3 has 16 residues. The CDR3 nucleotides are TGTGCCAGTAGTACTCAATGGCGAGCGGGAGAAGATACGCAGTATTTT. It encodes CASSTQWRAGEDTQYF.

The rearrangement joins TRBV15 to TRBJ2-5, with TRBD2 matching 7 bases. Germline CDR1 is LNHNV and CDR2 is YYDKDF (reference sequence). J lost 2 bases, V lost 4 bases, and 7 bases had no gene match. The CDR3 covers 15 residues. This CDR3 is CATSIPGGRQETQYF. The CDR3 nucleotides are TGTGCCACCAGCATTCCCGGGGGGAGACAAGAGACCCAGTACTTC.